Reported below is one T cell receptor beta chain. The target antigen is unknown. This sample was included in a study of cytomegalovirus exposure and HLA in healthy donors. At the level of the study: Researchers found that less than 90% of around 400 genotyped donors fell within the Caucasian-associated ancestry cluster. Whole-study results and caveats: The authors later linked a missense DCLRE1C variant to TCR beta V- and J-gene trimming. Altogether, 170 or so TCR beta chains were recorded as cytomegalovirus-associated.

V was clipped by 8 bases and J by 6 bases, with 12 bases between them. Germline V lookup: CDR1 MDHEN, CDR2 SYDVKM. The CDR3 loop spans 12 amino acids. Vbeta (60) and Jbeta (13) primers were used in the PCR. Produced via immunoSEQ multiplex PCR; TCRdb's table is partial and in-frame only. The table shows about 150,000 clones, with around three quarters occurring only once. The chain employs TRBV28 and TRBJ2-3; D might be TRBD2 (6 bases). Sequenced: PBMCs. This sequence was found in a woman in her 40s in good health and CMV-seronegative. CDR3: CASYAGFDTQYF. The CDR3 DNA follows: TGTGCCAGCTACGCGGGGTTTGATACGCAGTATTTT.